These 14 T cell receptor beta chains share one sample of origin, sequenced in a study of T-cell memory formation after mild COVID-19. A single record per CDR3 protein comes from TCRdb applying MiXCR to the 5' RACE reads. The sample contains under 300,000 distinct CDR3 sequences, approximately 10% of which appear only once. Sequencing was done on a sample of PBMCs or a T cell subset sorted from them (not recorded which). These receptors were collected from a man between 18 and 35 years old who had mild COVID-19 (a few samples of this study predate the infection). Cell type and time point are not known.

This clonotype was detected only a few times. The genes are TRBV10-3 and TRBJ1-5; 10 bases are a match to TRBD1. The trim removed 10 bases at V and 7 bases at J, leaving 13 bases unmatched. The CDR3 extends over 15 amino acids. Germline V gene lookup returns CDR1 ENHRY and CDR2 SYGVKD. CDR3 protein: CASHDGTGDLQPQHF. The CDR3 DNA reads TGTGCCAGCCATGACGGGACAGGGGATTTACAGCCCCAGCATTTT.

The J gene is TRBJ1-1, the V gene TRBV12-3 or TRBV12-4; D unclear. CDR3 size: 13 residues. Trimming took off 10 bases at V and 1 base at J, with 13 bases between the two ends. The CDR3 sequence: CATLLDGNTEAFF. CDR3 DNA: TGTGCCACTTTGTTGGACGGGAACACTGAAGCTTTCTTT.

At least ten counts were recorded for this clonotype. The chain has TRBV10-3 and TRBJ2-7; 11 nucleotides align to TRBD1. The CDR3 spans 14 residues. CDR1 is ENHRY, CDR2 SYGVKD, per germline. The V segment lost 4 bases and the J segment 6 bases; nucleotides outside the gene matches: 5. As DNA, the CDR3 is TGTGCCATCAGTGGGAGGACAGGGGGCGGCGAGCAGTACTTC. Amino acid sequence: CAISGRTGGGEQYF.

This clonotype was seen more than once but under ten times. The chain recombines TRBV29-1 with TRBJ1-1, with D possibly matching TRBD1 (6 bases). V lost 7 bases and J 1 base, leaving 16 bases between the germline ends. Germline CDR1 reads SQVTM; CDR2 reads ANQGSEA. CDR3 length: 14 residues. Written as DNA, the CDR3 is TGCAGCGCCCGGGGGCTAGGGTCGAACACTGAAGCTTTCTTT. Translating it yields CSARGLGSNTEAFF. Combining the CDR3 with reference TRBV29-1 and TRBJ1-1 gives the whole variable domain SAVISQKPSRDICQRGTSLTIQCQVDSQVTMMFWYRQQPGQSLTLIATANQGSEATYESGFVIDKFPISRPNLTFSTLTVSNMSPEDSSIYLCSARGLGSNTEAFFGQGTRLTVV.

J is TRBJ2-3 and V is TRBV5-1, with TRBD1 identical over 9 bases. Unmatched junction bases numbered 9, after V lost 2 bases and J lost 2 bases. CDR3 size: 17 residues. Germline V lookup: CDR1 SGHRS, CDR2 YFSETQ. DNA for the CDR3: TGCGCCAGCAGCTTTGGTCCAGGGACAGGGAACACAGATACGCAGTATTTT. Protein: CASSFGPGTGNTDTQYF.

The table lists this clonotype with a few counts. The V gene is TRBV7-8, the J gene TRBJ2-7; a weak D match, TRBD2 (5 bases). Between the trimmed V and J ends, which lost 0 bases and 3 bases, there was a span of 15 bases. The length of the CDR3 is 16 residues. CDR1 and CDR2 from the germline V gene are SGHVS and FQNEAQ. In nucleotides, the CDR3 is TGTGCCAGCAGCTTAGCAGTGTCGTATGGACTCTACGAGCAGTACTTC. Its protein is CASSLAVSYGLYEQYF.

The table lists this clonotype with a few counts. The gene calls are TRBV4-3 and TRBJ1-5; D unclear. V was pared by 0 bases and J by 9 bases, with 12 bases between. The CDR3 totals 14 residues. CDR1 and CDR2 from the germline V gene are LGHNA and YSLEER. In nucleotides, the CDR3 is TGCGCCAGCAGCCAAGATCTTGCGCCTGGGCCCCAGCATTTT. Protein: CASSQDLAPGPQHF.

This clonotype was found a few times. The V and J genes are TRBV20-1 and TRBJ2-3; D is uncertain. The V end was cut by 1 base, the J end by 1 base, with 18 bases between. This CDR3 comprises 17 residues. CDR1 and CDR2 (germline): DFQATT, SNEGSKA (reference sequence). The chain's CDR3 is CSARAFSARVRTDTQYF. CDR3 bases: TGCAGTGCTAGAGCTTTCAGCGCTAGGGTACGCACAGATACGCAGTATTTT.

V is TRBV18 and J is TRBJ1-2; TRBD1 agrees at 9 bases. The CDR3 spans 16 residues. Trimming took 3 bases from V and 4 from J; bases not matched to a gene: 9. CDR1 is KGHSH, CDR2 LQKENI, per germline. In DNA form, the CDR3 reads TGTGCCAGCTCACCCGTCGACAGGGGGGTTAGCTATGGCTACACCTTC. Translated, it gives CASSPVDRGVSYGYTF.

This clonotype was detected once. CDR3 protein: CSASLLTNEQFF. The CDR3 DNA follows: TGCAGTGCTAGCCTCCTTACGAATGAGCAGTTCTTC. The chain is built from TRBV20-1 and TRBJ2-1; D gene ambiguous. V lost 3 bases to trimming and J lost 7 bases, with 10 bases between them. Germline V gene lookup returns CDR1 DFQATT and CDR2 SNEGSKA (reference sequence). The CDR3 runs 12 residues.

This clonotype appeared a few times. The chain recombines TRBV29-1 with TRBJ2-3, with 8 bases fitting TRBD1. The CDR3 is 14 amino acids. V shed 3 bases, J shed 4 bases, and the junction held 6 bases outside the gene matches. Germline V gene sequence: CDR1 SQVTM, CDR2 ANQGSEA. CDR3 DNA: TGCAGCGTTGAGTCGGACAGGGTGCCAGATACGCAGTATTTT. Its translation is CSVESDRVPDTQYF.

This clonotype has only a few counts. The chain carries TRBV12-3 or TRBV12-4 and TRBJ2-3, with a possible D match to TRBD2 (6 bases). The CDR3 has 15 residues. V was clipped by 3 bases and J by 4 bases, with 14 bases between them. CDR3 sequence (DNA): TGTGCCAGCAGTTTGGGCGGGGTAGGCGCAGATACGCAGTATTTT. Protein product: CASSLGGVGADTQYF.

This clonotype came up a few times. The chain is built from TRBV7-9 and TRBJ2-3; D may be TRBD2 (5 bases). The germline V and J ends were trimmed by 8 bases and 4 bases, with 16 bases remaining between them. CDR3 size: 14 residues. The germline V gene encodes CDR1 SEHNR and CDR2 FQNEAQ (reference sequence). Here the CDR3 reads CASRPSGNADTQYF. The CDR3 DNA follows: TGTGCCAGCCGGCCATCGGGGAACGCAGATACGCAGTATTTT. Combining the CDR3 with reference TRBV7-9 and TRBJ2-3 gives the whole variable domain DTGVSQNPRHKITKRGQNVTFRCDPISEHNRLYWYRQTLGQGPEFLTYFQNEAQLEKSRLLSDRFSAERPKGSFSTLEIQRTEQGDSAMYLCASRPSGNADTQYFGPGTRLTVL.

The V call is TRBV24-1, the J call TRBJ1-5; D is unclear. V lost 9 bases and J 4 bases, leaving 15 bases between the germline ends. The CDR3 sequence is 14 residues long. CDR1 and CDR2 (germline): KGHDR, SFDVKD. The CDR3 sequence is CATVQRARNQPQHF. For the CDR3, the DNA is TGTGCCACCGTTCAGCGGGCTAGGAATCAGCCCCAGCATTTT.